These 24 T cell receptor beta chains share one sample of origin, sequenced in a study of tumor-infiltrating lymphocytes in localized non-small cell lung cancer. The data were produced by immunoSEQ multiplex PCR, yet TCRdb's version contains in-frame clones alone and is incomplete. The sample comprises about 11,000 clones, approximately 86% of which are singletons, and 7.8% rests with the top ten. Sequencing was carried out using uninvolved lung tissue not adjacent to the tumor. Receptors originate from a human donor with non-small cell lung cancer.

The chain recombines TRBV30 with TRBJ2-3; 11 bases align to TRBD2. Germline V gene lookup returns CDR1 GTSNPN and CDR2 SVGIG (reference sequence). This CDR3 has 15 residues. The junction had 4 bases not matched to a gene; V was cut back by 3 bases and J by 2 bases. As DNA, the CDR3 is TGTGCCTGGAGCCTGACTAGCGGGAACACAGATACGCAGTATTTT. Translation: CAWSLTSGNTDTQYF.

The genes are TRBV5-1 and TRBJ2-7, with 8 bases aligning to TRBD1. J was trimmed by 6 bases and V by 4 bases; bases with no gene match: 9. In germline, CDR1 is SGHRS, CDR2 YFSETQ. The CDR3 length is 14 residues. DNA for the CDR3: TGCGCCAGCAGCCCGGCCCGGACAGGGATCGAGCAGTACTTC. It is translated as CASSPARTGIEQYF.

The chain couples TRBV5-6 to TRBJ1-2; tentative D call: TRBD1 (5 bases). V lost 2 bases to trimming and J lost 8 bases, with 13 bases between them. The CDR3 sequence is 13 residues long. Germline CDR1 is SGHDT and CDR2 is YYEEEE. As DNA, the CDR3 is TGTGCCAGCAGCTTCGGGAGGGGATTCGGCTACACCTTC. It encodes CASSFGRGFGYTF.

The chain uses TRBV7-3 and TRBJ1-1; D not resolved. V was cut by 5 bases and J by 0 bases, with 7 bases left in between. This CDR3 comprises 13 residues. The germline V gene has CDR1 SGHTA and CDR2 FQGTGA. This CDR3 reads CASSNSMNTEAFF. CDR3 coding DNA: TGTGCCAGCAGCAACAGCATGAACACTGAAGCTTTCTTT.

J is TRBJ1-5 and V is TRBV28; D uncertain. CDR3 length equals 15 residues. Per germline, CDR1 MDHEN and CDR2 SYDVKM. Deletions cut 6 bases from V and 4 bases from J, with 16 bases between. The DNA of the CDR3 is TGTGCCAGCAGACTATGGGCCGGGTTGAATCAGCCCCAGCATTTT. This encodes CASRLWAGLNQPQHF.

The J gene is TRBJ1-2, the V gene TRBV7-9; D call uncertain. The CDR3 loop spans 12 amino acids. The V end lost 1 base, the J end lost 2 bases, and 2 bases lay between the germline ends. CDR1 and CDR2 (germline): SEHNR, FQNEAQ (reference sequence). CDR3 coding DNA: TGTGCCAGCAGCTTAGGAAACTATGGCTACACCTTC. Translation: CASSLGNYGYTF.

The CDR3 sequence: CASLAAGGHGYTF. The CDR3 bases are TGTGCCAGCCTAGCCGCAGGGGGCCATGGCTACACCTTC. This chain uses TRBV4-2 with TRBJ1-2, with 8 positions matching TRBD1. This CDR3 spans 13 amino acids. V gave up 8 bases and J gave up 6 bases; unmatched junction bases: 8. In germline, CDR1 is LGHNA, CDR2 YNFKEQ.

J is TRBJ1-1 and V is TRBV7-9, with TRBD1 identical over 7 bases. V was clipped by 5 bases and J by 8 bases; unmatched bases: 8. The germline V gene has CDR1 SEHNR and CDR2 FQNEAQ (reference sequence). The CDR3 is 13 residues long. CDR3 in DNA: TGTGCCAGCAGCCAGGGCTCGACAGGGGAAGCTTTCTTT. Amino acid sequence: CASSQGSTGEAFF.

The CDR3 region has the DNA TGCGCCAGCCCCCCAGGGAACCAAGAGACCCAGTACTTC. The encoded protein is CASPPGNQETQYF. This rearrangement joins TRBV10-1 to TRBJ2-5; the D gene is possibly TRBD1 (5 bases). The CDR3 runs to 13 residues. Trimming took 8 bases from V and 0 from J, leaving 10 bases between them. The germline V gene has CDR1 WNHNN and CDR2 SYGVQD (reference sequence).

J is TRBJ1-1 and V is TRBV5-1; tentatively, D is TRBD1 (5 bases). The CDR3 sequence is 16 residues long. The germline CDR1 and CDR2 sequences are SGHRS and YFSETQ. The V end lost 4 bases, the J end lost 4 bases, and 20 bases lay between the germline ends. CDR3 sequence reads: CASSIAARVFGTEAFF. CDR3 sequence (DNA): TGCGCCAGCAGCATTGCCGCCAGGGTATTCGGCACTGAAGCTTTCTTT.

The J gene is TRBJ1-1, the V gene TRBV7-8; D is uncertain. Per germline, CDR1 SGHVS and CDR2 FQNEAQ. The CDR3 is 15 amino acids. Trimming pared 4 bases from V and 0 bases from J, leaving 12 bases between. The CDR3 region has the DNA TGTGCCAGCAGCTCACCGACACCTTTGAACACTGAAGCTTTCTTT. This encodes CASSSPTPLNTEAFF.

The chain employs TRBV5-1 and TRBJ2-7; the D gene is possibly TRBD2 (5 bases). Trimming cost V 4 bases and J 12 bases, with 26 bases left between them. Germline lookup yields CDR1 SGHRS and CDR2 YFSETQ. The CDR3 spans 15 residues. DNA for the CDR3: TGCGCCAGCAGCCCGCAGGACTGGGCCCCAAGTAGAGGGTACTTC. It codes for CASSPQDWAPSRGYF.

The chain uses TRBV4-3 and TRBJ2-1; D unclear. This CDR3 spans 14 amino acids. V shed 4 bases and J shed 9 bases, with 16 bases lying between them. Germline CDR1 LGHNA, CDR2 YSLEER. The CDR3 DNA follows: TGCGCCAGCAGCCCAACTATAAGGGCCGGTGAGCAGTTCTTC. Translated: CASSPTIRAGEQFF.

The genes are TRBV7-9 and TRBJ2-1; perhaps TRBD1 as D (6 bases). This CDR3 contains 15 residues. V lost 5 bases and J 1 base, leaving 12 bases between the germline ends. CDR1 is SEHNR and CDR2 is FQNEAQ in the germline V gene (reference sequence). CDR3 amino acids: CASSANRDSYNEQFF. In DNA, the CDR3 is TGTGCCAGCAGCGCAAACAGGGATTCCTACAATGAGCAGTTCTTC.

The gene calls are TRBV4-2 and TRBJ2-2, with unresolved D. CDR1 is LGHNA and CDR2 is YNFKEQ in the germline V gene. This CDR3 has 17 residues. V was cut by 4 bases and J by 0 bases, with 15 bases left in between. The DNA for the CDR3 is TGTGCCAGCAGCCCCACGGAAAGATTCGCGAACACCGGGGAGCTGTTTTTT. It yields the protein CASSPTERFANTGELFF.

This chain connects TRBV7-2 to TRBJ1-6; possible D gene TRBD1, 5 bases. V gave up 5 bases and J gave up 6 bases, with 17 bases separating them. Germline CDR1 reads SGHTA; CDR2 reads FQGNSA. CDR3 length equals 16 residues. CDR3: CASSREGTGANSPLHF. The DNA for the CDR3 is TGTGCCAGCAGCCGGGAAGGGACCGGAGCTAATTCACCCCTCCACTTT.

The V call is TRBV5-1, the J call TRBJ2-3; 12 bases align to TRBD2. Looked up from germline, CDR1 is SGHRS and CDR2 is YFSETQ. The CDR3 is 16 residues long. V was pared by 1 base and J by 6 bases, with 6 bases of the junction left unmatched. This chain's CDR3 is CASSLSPSGGADTQYF. For the CDR3, the DNA is TGCGCCAGCAGCTTGTCCCCTAGCGGGGGGGCGGATACGCAGTATTTT.

Written as DNA, the CDR3 is TGTGCCAGCAGCTTAGGAAGGGGGGGCTTCTCTGGGGCCAACGTCCTGACTTTC. Translated, it gives CASSLGRGGFSGANVLTF. The genes are TRBV7-9 and TRBJ2-6; maybe TRBD2 (7 bases). The germline V gene has CDR1 SEHNR and CDR2 FQNEAQ (reference sequence). The CDR3 is 18 amino acids. V gave up 1 base and J gave up 0 bases, with 13 bases separating them.

The DNA of the CDR3 is TGCGCCAGCAGTGAGTCTTTGGGGCCTAGGACTGAAGCTTTCTTT. It specifies CASSESLGPRTEAFF. V gene TRBV10-1 combines with J gene TRBJ1-1; perhaps TRBD1 as D (5 bases). V was pared by 0 bases and J by 5 bases, with 13 bases between. Germline V gene lookup returns CDR1 WNHNN and CDR2 SYGVQD (reference sequence). This CDR3 spans 15 amino acids.

The V and J genes are TRBV6-5 and TRBJ1-6; no clear D gene. The V gene's germline CDR1 is MNHEY and CDR2 SVGAGI. This CDR3 is built from 13 residues. The germline V and J ends were trimmed by 2 bases and 10 bases, with 9 bases remaining between them. CDR3: CASSYGERSPLHF. In DNA form, the CDR3 reads TGTGCCAGCAGTTACGGGGAGAGGTCACCCCTCCACTTT.

The J gene is TRBJ1-2, the V gene TRBV18, with a possible D match to TRBD1 (6 bases). Trimming left V 3 bases short and J 6 bases short, with 11 bases between. Germline CDR1 and CDR2: KGHSH and LQKENI. This CDR3 comprises 13 residues. CDR3 nucleotide sequence: TGTGCCAGCTCACCGCGACAGGAGGATGGCTACACCTTC. Its translation: CASSPRQEDGYTF.

The chain uses TRBV4-1 and TRBJ1-1, with a tentative D call TRBD1 (5 bases). This CDR3 spans 16 amino acids. With 4 bases removed from V and 1 base from J, the gap between germline ends came to 16 bases. Germline V lookup: CDR1 MGHRA, CDR2 YSYEKL. The CDR3 is CASSPALGRRNTEAFF. In DNA, the CDR3 is TGCGCCAGCAGCCCCGCCTTGGGACGGCGGAACACTGAAGCTTTCTTT.

The J gene is TRBJ2-1, the V gene TRBV10-3; a possible D gene is TRBD2 (6 bases). This CDR3 comprises 15 residues. CDR1 ENHRY and CDR2 SYGVKD come from the germline V gene. V lost 4 bases and J 3 bases, leaving 13 bases between the germline ends. The CDR3 sequence is CAISGAEGIYNEQFF. CDR3 nucleotide sequence: TGTGCCATCAGTGGCGCGGAGGGGATCTACAATGAGCAGTTCTTC.

This clone was picked up one time. V and J are TRBV6-1 and TRBJ1-2, with TRBD1 as a possible D gene (5 bases). CDR1 is MNHNS and CDR2 is SASEGT in the germline V gene. The CDR3 runs to 14 residues. V gave up 7 bases and J gave up 2 bases, with 14 bases separating them. The CDR3 protein is CASTGTGVNYGYTF. The CDR3 nucleotides are TGTGCCAGCACCGGGACCGGCGTCAACTATGGCTACACCTTC.